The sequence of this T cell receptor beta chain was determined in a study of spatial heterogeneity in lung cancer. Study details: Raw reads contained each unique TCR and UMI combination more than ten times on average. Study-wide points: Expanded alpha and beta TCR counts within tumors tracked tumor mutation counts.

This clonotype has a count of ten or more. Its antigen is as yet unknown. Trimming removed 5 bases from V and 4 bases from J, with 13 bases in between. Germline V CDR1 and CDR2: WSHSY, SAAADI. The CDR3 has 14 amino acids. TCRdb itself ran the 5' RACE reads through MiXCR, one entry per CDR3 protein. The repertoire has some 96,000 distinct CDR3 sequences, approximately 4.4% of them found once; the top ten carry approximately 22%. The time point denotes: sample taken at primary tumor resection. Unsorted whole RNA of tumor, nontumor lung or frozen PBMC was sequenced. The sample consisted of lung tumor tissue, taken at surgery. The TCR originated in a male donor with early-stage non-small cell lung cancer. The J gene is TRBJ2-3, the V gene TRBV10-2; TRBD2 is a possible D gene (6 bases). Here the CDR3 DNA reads TGCGCCAGCAGTTGGACTAACGGGGCAGATACGCAGTATTTT. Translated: CASSWTNGADTQYF.